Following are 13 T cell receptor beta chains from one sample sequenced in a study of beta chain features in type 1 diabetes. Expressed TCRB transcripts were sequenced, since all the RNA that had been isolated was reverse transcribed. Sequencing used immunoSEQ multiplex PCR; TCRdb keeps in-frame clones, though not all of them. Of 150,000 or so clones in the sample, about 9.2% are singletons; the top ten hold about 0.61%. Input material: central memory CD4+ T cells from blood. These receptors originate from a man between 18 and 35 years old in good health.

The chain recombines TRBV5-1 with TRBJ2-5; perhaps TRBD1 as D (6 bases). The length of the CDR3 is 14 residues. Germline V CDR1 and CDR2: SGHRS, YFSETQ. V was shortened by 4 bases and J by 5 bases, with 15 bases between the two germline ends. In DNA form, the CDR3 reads TGCGCCAGCAGCGCCAGAGGGGGACGGGAGACCCAGTACTTC. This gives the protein CASSARGGRETQYF.

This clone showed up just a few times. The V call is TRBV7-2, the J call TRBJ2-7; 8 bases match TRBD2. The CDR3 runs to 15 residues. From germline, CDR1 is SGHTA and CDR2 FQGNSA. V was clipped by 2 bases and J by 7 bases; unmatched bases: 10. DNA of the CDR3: TGTGCCAGCAGCTTAAACGCGGGGGGTTCGGGAGAGCAGTACTTC. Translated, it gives CASSLNAGGSGEQYF.

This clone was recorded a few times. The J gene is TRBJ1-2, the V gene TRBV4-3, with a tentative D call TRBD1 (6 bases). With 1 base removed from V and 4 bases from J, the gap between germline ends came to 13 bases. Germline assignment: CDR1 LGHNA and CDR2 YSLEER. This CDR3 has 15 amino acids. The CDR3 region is CASSQGQAGFYGYTF. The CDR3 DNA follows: TGCGCCAGCAGCCAAGGACAGGCAGGCTTCTATGGCTACACCTTC.

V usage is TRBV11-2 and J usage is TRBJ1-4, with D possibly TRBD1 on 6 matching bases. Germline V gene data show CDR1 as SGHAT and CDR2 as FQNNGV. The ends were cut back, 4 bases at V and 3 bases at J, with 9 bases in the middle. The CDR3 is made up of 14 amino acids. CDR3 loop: CASSSQGSNEKLFF. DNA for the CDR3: TGTGCCAGCAGCTCGCAGGGGTCTAATGAAAAACTGTTTTTT. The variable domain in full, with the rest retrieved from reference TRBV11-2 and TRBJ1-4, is EAGVAQSPRYKIIEKRQSVAFWCNPISGHATLYWYQQILGQGPKLLIQFQNNGVVDDSQLPKDRFSAERLKGVDSTLKIQPAKLEDSAVYLCASSSQGSNEKLFFGSGTQLSVL.

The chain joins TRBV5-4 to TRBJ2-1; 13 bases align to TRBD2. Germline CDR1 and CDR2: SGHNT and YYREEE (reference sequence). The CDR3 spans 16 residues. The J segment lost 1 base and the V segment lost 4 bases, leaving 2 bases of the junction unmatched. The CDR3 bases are TGTGCCAGCAGCCCGGGACTAGCGGGGTCCTACAATGAGCAGTTCTTC. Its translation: CASSPGLAGSYNEQFF.

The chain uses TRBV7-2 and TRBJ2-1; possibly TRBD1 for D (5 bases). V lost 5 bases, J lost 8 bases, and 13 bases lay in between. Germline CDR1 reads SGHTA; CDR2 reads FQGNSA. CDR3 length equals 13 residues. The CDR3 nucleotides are TGTGCCAGCAGCGCCGGCAGGGTGTATGAGCAGTTCTTC. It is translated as CASSAGRVYEQFF.

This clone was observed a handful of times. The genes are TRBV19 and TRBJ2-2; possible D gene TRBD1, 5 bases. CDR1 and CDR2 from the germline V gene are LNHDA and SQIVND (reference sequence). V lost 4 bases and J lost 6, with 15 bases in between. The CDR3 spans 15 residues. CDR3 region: CASSKTVSAAGELFF. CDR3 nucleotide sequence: TGTGCCAGTAGTAAGACAGTGTCTGCTGCCGGGGAGCTGTTTTTT.

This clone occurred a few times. As DNA, the CDR3 is TGCAGCGGGGCGGACAGGGGCTCGCACGAGCAGTACTTC. Translating it yields CSGADRGSHEQYF. V gene TRBV29-1 combines with J gene TRBJ2-7; 9 nucleotides match TRBD1. The CDR3 extends over 13 amino acids. The germline V gene has CDR1 SQVTM and CDR2 ANQGSEA. V trimming: 7 bases; J trimming: 5 bases; junction bases outside the gene matches: 9.

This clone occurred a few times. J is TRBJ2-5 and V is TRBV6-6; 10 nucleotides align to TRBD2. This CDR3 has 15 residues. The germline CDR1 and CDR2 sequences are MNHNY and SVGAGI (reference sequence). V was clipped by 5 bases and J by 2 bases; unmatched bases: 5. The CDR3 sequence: CASSLSGGRQETQYF. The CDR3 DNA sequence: TGTGCCAGCAGTCTTAGCGGGGGGCGTCAAGAGACCCAGTACTTC.

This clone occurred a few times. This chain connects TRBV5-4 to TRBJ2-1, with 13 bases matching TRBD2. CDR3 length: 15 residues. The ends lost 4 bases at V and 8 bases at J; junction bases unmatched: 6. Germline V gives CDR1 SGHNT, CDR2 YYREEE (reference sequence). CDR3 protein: CASSRTSGGGDEQFF. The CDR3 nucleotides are TGTGCCAGCAGCCGGACTAGCGGGGGAGGGGATGAGCAGTTCTTC.

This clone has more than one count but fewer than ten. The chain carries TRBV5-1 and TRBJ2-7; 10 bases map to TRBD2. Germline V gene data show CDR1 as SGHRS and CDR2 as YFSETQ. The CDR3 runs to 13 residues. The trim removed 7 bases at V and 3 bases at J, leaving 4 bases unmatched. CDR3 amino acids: CASRTSGDYEQYF. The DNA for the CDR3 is TGCGCCAGCCGCACTAGCGGGGACTACGAGCAGTACTTC.

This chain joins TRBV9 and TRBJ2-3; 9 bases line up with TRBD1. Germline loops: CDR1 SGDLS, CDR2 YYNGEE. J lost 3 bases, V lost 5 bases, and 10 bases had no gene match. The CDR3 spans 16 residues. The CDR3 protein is CASSTGTGIKTDTQYF. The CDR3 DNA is TGTGCCAGCAGTACCGGGACAGGGATTAAAACAGATACGCAGTATTTT.

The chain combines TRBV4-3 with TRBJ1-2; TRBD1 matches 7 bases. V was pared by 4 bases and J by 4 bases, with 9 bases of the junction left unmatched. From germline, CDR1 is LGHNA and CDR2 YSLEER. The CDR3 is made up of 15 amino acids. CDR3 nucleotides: TGCGCCAGCAGCCCGGACGGACAGGCTGGCTATGGCTACACCTTC. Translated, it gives CASSPDGQAGYGYTF.